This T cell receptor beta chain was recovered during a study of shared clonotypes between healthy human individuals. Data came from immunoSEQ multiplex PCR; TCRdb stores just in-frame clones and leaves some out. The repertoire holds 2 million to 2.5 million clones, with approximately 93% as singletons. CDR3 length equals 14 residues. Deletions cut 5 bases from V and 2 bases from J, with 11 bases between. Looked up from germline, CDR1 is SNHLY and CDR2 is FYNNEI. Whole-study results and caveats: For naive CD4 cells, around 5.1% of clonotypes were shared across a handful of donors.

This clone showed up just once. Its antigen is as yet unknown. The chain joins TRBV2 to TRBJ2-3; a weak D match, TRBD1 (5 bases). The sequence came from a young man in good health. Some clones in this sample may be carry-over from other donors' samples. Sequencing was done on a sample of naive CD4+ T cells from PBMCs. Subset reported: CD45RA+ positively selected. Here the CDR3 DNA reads TGTGCCAGCAGTCCCGACAGATACACAGATACGCAGTATTTT. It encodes CASSPDRYTDTQYF.